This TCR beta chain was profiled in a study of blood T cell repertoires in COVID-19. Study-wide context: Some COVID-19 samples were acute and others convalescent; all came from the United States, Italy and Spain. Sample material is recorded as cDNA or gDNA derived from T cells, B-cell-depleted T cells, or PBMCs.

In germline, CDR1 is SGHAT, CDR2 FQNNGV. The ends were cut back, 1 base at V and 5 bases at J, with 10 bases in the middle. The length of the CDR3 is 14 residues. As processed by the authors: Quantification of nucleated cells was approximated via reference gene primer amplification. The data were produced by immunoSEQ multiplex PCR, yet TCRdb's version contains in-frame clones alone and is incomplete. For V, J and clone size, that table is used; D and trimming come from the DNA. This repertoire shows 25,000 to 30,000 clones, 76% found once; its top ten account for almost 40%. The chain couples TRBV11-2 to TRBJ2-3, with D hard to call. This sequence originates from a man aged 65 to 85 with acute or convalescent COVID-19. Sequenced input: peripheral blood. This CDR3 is CASSLVGSRDTQYF. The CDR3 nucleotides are TGTGCCAGCAGCTTAGTTGGCTCTAGAGATACGCAGTATTTT. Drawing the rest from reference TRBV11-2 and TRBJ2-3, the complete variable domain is EAGVAQSPRYKIIEKRQSVAFWCNPISGHATLYWYQQILGQGPKLLIQFQNNGVVDDSQLPKDRFSAERLKGVDSTLKIQPAKLEDSAVYLCASSLVGSRDTQYFGPGTRLTVL.